The 21 T cell receptor beta chains presented below share a single source sample, sequenced in a study of shared clonotypes between healthy human individuals. This table comes from immunoSEQ multiplex PCR, and its TCRdb copy is limited to in-frame clones, with some not included. The sample holds fewer than 1.4 million clones, around 78% seen once. The sequencing sample was made of memory CD4+ T cells from PBMCs. Sample subset: CD45RA-negative fraction. Every receptor here comes from a man between 18 and 29 years old in good health. Some clones in this sample may be carry-over from other donors' samples.

This chain uses TRBV19 with TRBJ1-2; 9 bases line up with TRBD1. The V gene's germline CDR1 is LNHDA and CDR2 SQIVND (reference sequence). V dropped 6 bases and J dropped 3; count of bases not matched to a gene: 5. The CDR3 runs to 14 residues. CDR3 amino acids: CASRWGQGDYGYTF. The CDR3, as DNA: TGTGCCAGTAGGTGGGGACAGGGAGACTATGGCTACACCTTC.

The chain employs TRBV7-2 and TRBJ2-7; 16 bases match TRBD2. J gave up 2 bases and V 3 bases, and 4 bases lay outside the gene matches. The CDR3 is made up of 17 amino acids. Germline V gives CDR1 SGHTA, CDR2 FQGNSA. The CDR3 bases are TGTGCCAGCAGCTTGGGGACTAGCGGGAGGGGCCCCTACGAGCAGTACTTC. The encoded protein is CASSLGTSGRGPYEQYF.

A single count supports this clone. V and J are TRBV5-1 and TRBJ2-2; TRBD2 matches 10 bases. J was trimmed by 7 bases and V by 4 bases; bases with no gene match: 10. This CDR3 region has 16 residues. Germline CDR1 is SGHRS and CDR2 is YFSETQ. The CDR3 coding sequence is TGCGCCAGCAGCCCGTGGACTAGCGGTAATAGCGGGGAGCTGTTTTTT. Translation gives CASSPWTSGNSGELFF.

The chain recombines TRBV6-6 with TRBJ1-5; no clear D. The germline gives CDR1 MNHNY, CDR2 SVGAGI (reference sequence). The CDR3 totals 13 residues. V dropped 10 bases and J dropped 7 bases, with 17 bases sitting between them. CDR3 nucleotide sequence: TGTGCCACAGCAAGCGAGCTTTGGCAGCCCCAGCATTTT. Translation gives CATASELWQPQHF.

This clone was detected many times. Other nucleotide sequences from this sample produce the same CDR3. The rearrangement joins TRBV2 to TRBJ1-5; maybe TRBD1 (5 bases). Deletions cut 3 bases from V and 0 bases from J, with 6 bases between. This CDR3 comprises 14 residues. Germline CDR1 reads SNHLY; CDR2 reads FYNNEI. DNA for the CDR3: TGTGCCAGCAGTGAGGGGGATAGCAATCAGCCCCAGCATTTT. It translates to CASSEGDSNQPQHF. Looking up the rest from reference TRBV2 and TRBJ1-5 gives the full variable domain: EPEVTQTPSHQVTQMGQEVILRCVPISNHLYFYWYRQILGQKVEFLVSFYNNEISEKSEIFDDQFSVERPDGSNFTLKIRSTKLEDSAMYFCASSEGDSNQPQHFGDGTRLSIL.

The chain recombines TRBV7-2 with TRBJ2-7, with D perhaps TRBD2 (7 bases). CDR3 length: 15 amino acids. V lost 7 bases and J 2 bases, leaving 18 bases between the germline ends. Germline-derived CDR1 and CDR2 are SGHTA and FQGNSA. The CDR3: CASTLGAGATYEQYF. CDR3 coding DNA: TGTGCCAGCACCCTAGGGGCGGGGGCTACCTACGAGCAGTACTTC.

J is TRBJ1-1 and V is TRBV2; D remains ambiguous. Germline V CDR1 and CDR2: SNHLY, FYNNEI. This CDR3 spans 14 amino acids. Between the trimmed V and J ends, which lost 8 bases and 4 bases, there was a span of 17 bases. The CDR3 protein is CASQRRAFSTEAFF. DNA for the CDR3: TGTGCCAGCCAAAGGAGGGCCTTTAGCACTGAAGCTTTCTTT.

V is TRBV28 and J is TRBJ2-7, with 7 bases matching TRBD1. The germline gives CDR1 MDHEN, CDR2 SYDVKM. V lost 6 bases to trimming and J lost 2 bases; unmatched junction nucleotides: 10. The CDR3 has 15 amino acids. CDR3 coding DNA: TGTGCCAGCAGCAGTTTTTCGGACAGGCCCTACGAGCAGTACTTC. Translation: CASSSFSDRPYEQYF.

The chain couples TRBV5-1 to TRBJ2-2, with TRBD2 matching 14 bases. Losses at the gene ends were 5 bases for V and 4 bases for J; bases not matched to a gene: 4. The length of the CDR3 is 16 residues. CDR1 is SGHRS, CDR2 YFSETQ, per germline. The CDR3 loop reads CASRTSGRDLTGELFF. DNA for the CDR3: TGCGCCAGCAGGACTAGCGGGAGGGACCTCACCGGGGAGCTGTTTTTT.

The chain links TRBV28 to TRBJ2-3; D may be TRBD1 (5 bases). CDR1 MDHEN and CDR2 SYDVKM come from the germline V gene. V was shortened by 4 bases and J by 4 bases, with 18 bases between the two germline ends. This CDR3 is 16 amino acids long. CDR3 in amino acids: CASSSHGASEADTQYF. Written as DNA, the CDR3 is TGTGCCAGCAGTTCCCATGGGGCTAGTGAGGCAGATACGCAGTATTTT.

About this clone: This specimen includes other DNA sequences encoding the same CDR3. The rearrangement links TRBV5-1 to TRBJ2-3; no definite D call. The CDR3 runs to 12 residues. Germline lookup yields CDR1 SGHRS and CDR2 YFSETQ. V gave up 5 bases and J gave up 3 bases, with 7 bases separating them. CDR3 nucleotide sequence: TGCGCCAGCAGTTCTCCGACAGATACGCAGTATTTT. Translation: CASSSPTDTQYF.

V usage is TRBV27 and J usage is TRBJ1-5, with 7 bases lining up with TRBD1. This CDR3 is 14 amino acids long. V trimming: 6 bases; J trimming: 4 bases; junction bases outside the gene matches: 6. Germline CDR1 is MNHEY and CDR2 is SMNVEV (reference sequence). The chain's CDR3 is CASSRQGGNQPQHF. The CDR3 bases are TGTGCCAGCAGCCGACAGGGAGGGAATCAGCCCCAGCATTTT.

The chain is built from TRBV6-1 and TRBJ1-5; D is unresolved. The V end lost 3 bases, the J end lost 11 bases, and 17 bases lay between the germline ends. The germline V gene has CDR1 MNHNS and CDR2 SASEGT. CDR3 length: 14 residues. The CDR3 coding sequence is TGTGCCAGCAGTGAGTACCCAATGTTAGAAGCCCAGCATTTT. It is translated as CASSEYPMLEAQHF.

The chain couples TRBV5-1 to TRBJ2-1; D unclear. The CDR3 is 15 residues long. Trimming removed 4 bases from V and 5 bases from J, with 16 bases in between. Germline V gives CDR1 SGHRS, CDR2 YFSETQ. CDR3 protein: CASSLIPGPDNEQFF. As DNA, the CDR3 is TGCGCCAGCAGCCTAATCCCGGGCCCGGACAATGAGCAGTTCTTC.

Many counts were recorded for this clone. The genes are TRBV28 and TRBJ2-7; a weak D match, TRBD1 (6 bases). Germline V gene data show CDR1 as MDHEN and CDR2 as SYDVKM. Trimming removed 3 bases at V and 0 bases at J, with 9 bases between. The CDR3 has 14 residues. CDR3 sequence (DNA): TGTGCCAGCAGTTTTACAGGGTTCTCCTACGAGCAGTACTTC. This sequence encodes CASSFTGFSYEQYF.

The rearrangement uses TRBV28 and TRBJ2-7; D is perhaps TRBD1 (6 bases). The ends were cut back, 6 bases at V and 3 bases at J, with 21 bases in the middle. The CDR3 runs to 16 residues. From germline, CDR1 is MDHEN and CDR2 SYDVKM. CDR3 amino acids: CASSPRGGSDLYEQYF. The CDR3 region has the DNA TGTGCCAGCAGCCCCAGGGGCGGGTCCGACCTCTACGAGCAGTACTTC.

The rearrangement uses TRBV5-1 and TRBJ1-2; a possible D gene is TRBD1 (5 bases). The CDR3 has 13 residues. V gave up 1 base and J gave up 8 bases, with 12 bases separating them. Germline V gives CDR1 SGHRS, CDR2 YFSETQ. The CDR3 sequence: CASSLTREGGYTF. The CDR3 DNA reads as TGCGCCAGCAGCTTGACCAGGGAGGGAGGCTACACCTTC.

CDR3 sequence (DNA): TGTGCCAGTAGTACCCCGGGGCTCCAGGGGCCCCAGCATTTT. As protein: CASSTPGLQGPQHF. The chain uses TRBV19 and TRBJ1-5; D may be TRBD1 (5 bases). Trimming shortened V by 4 bases and J by 9 bases, and 16 bases separated the two germline ends. The CDR3 extends over 14 amino acids. Looked up from germline, CDR1 is LNHDA and CDR2 is SQIVND (reference sequence).

This clone was observed a single time. The genes are TRBV18 and TRBJ2-3, with 8 positions matching TRBD2. This CDR3 is 15 amino acids long. CDR1 KGHSH and CDR2 LQKENI come from the germline V gene. After removal of 6 bases from V and 5 bases from J, the junction contained 10 bases not matched to a gene. CDR3 protein: CASSESGSKGDTQYF. CDR3 DNA: TGTGCCAGCTCCGAAAGCGGGAGTAAGGGAGATACGCAGTATTTT.

The chain joins TRBV4-1 to TRBJ2-5; D is unresolved. Germline CDR1 reads MGHRA; CDR2 reads YSYEKL. V dropped 1 base and J dropped 7 bases, with 13 bases sitting between them. The CDR3 has 14 residues. CDR3 DNA: TGCGCCAGCAGCCAAGTAGGGCAGCGTGGGACCCAGTACTTC. Its protein is CASSQVGQRGTQYF.

The chain has TRBV27 and TRBJ1-1; D might be TRBD1 (5 bases). Trimming cost V 0 bases and J 2 bases, with 10 bases left between them. Germline V CDR1 and CDR2: MNHEY, SMNVEV (reference sequence). This CDR3 has 15 residues. The CDR3 region has the DNA TGTGCCAGCAGTTTATCACCCAGGGCAAACACTGAAGCTTTCTTT. It encodes CASSLSPRANTEAFF.